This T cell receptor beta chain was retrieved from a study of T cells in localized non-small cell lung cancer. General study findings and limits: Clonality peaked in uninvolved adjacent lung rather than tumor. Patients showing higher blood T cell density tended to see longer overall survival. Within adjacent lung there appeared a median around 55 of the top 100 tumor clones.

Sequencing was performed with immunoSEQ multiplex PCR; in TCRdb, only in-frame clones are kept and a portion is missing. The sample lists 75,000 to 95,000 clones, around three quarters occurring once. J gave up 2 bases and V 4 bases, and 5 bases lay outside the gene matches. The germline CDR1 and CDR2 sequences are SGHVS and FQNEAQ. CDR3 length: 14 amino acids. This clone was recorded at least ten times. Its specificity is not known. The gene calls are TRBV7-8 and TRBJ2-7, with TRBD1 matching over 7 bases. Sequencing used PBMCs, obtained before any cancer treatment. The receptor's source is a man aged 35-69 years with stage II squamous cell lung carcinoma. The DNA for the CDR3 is TGTGCCAGCAGCTCCCTGACAGGGACCTACGAGCAGTACTTC. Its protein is CASSSLTGTYEQYF. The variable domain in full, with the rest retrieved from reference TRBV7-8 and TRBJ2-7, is GAGVSQSPRYKVAKRGQDVALRCDPISGHVSLFWYQQALGQGPEFLTYFQNEAQLDKSGLPSDRFFAERPEGSVSTLKIQRTQQEDSAVYLCASSSLTGTYEQYFGPGTRLTVT.